This TCR beta chain is drawn from a study of blood T cell repertoires in COVID-19. Original data processing: Quantification of nucleated cells was approximated via reference gene primer amplification. TCRdb's copy holds only in-frame clones and misses some; the assay was immunoSEQ multiplex PCR. The V and J calls and clone size are taken from that table; D and trimming were inferred from the DNA. The sample lists 350,000 or so clones, 88% occurring once. In the 2 weeks before study entry, exposed participants met a COVID-19 case, which was PCR-confirmed or clinician-diagnosed. The sequenced sample consisted of PBMCs or T cells enriched from blood (not recorded which). The sequence was obtained from a woman under 40 who had been exposed to COVID-19.

The CDR3: CASSLGPGTQYEQYF. The CDR3 nucleotides are TGCGCCAGCAGCTTGGGCCCCGGGACTCAATACGAGCAGTACTTC. The chain recombines TRBV5-1 with TRBJ2-7, with D possibly TRBD2 on 6 matching bases. The CDR3 runs to 15 residues. Trimming removed 0 bases from V and 4 bases from J, with 14 bases in between. Germline assignment: CDR1 SGHRS and CDR2 YFSETQ.